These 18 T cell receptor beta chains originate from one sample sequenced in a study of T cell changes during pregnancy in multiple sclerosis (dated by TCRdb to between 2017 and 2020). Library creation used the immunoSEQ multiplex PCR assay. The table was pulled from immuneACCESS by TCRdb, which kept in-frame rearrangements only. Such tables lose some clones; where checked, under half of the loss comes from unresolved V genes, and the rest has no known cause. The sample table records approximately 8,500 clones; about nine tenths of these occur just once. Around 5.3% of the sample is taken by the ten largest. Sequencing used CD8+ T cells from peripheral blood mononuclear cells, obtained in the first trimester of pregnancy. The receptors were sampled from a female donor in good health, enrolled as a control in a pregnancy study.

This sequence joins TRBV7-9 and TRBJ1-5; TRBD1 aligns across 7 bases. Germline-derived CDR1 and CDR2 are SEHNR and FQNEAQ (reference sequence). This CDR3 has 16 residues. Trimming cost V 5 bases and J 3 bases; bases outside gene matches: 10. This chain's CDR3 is CASSRTGLRPNQPQHF. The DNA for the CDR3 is TGTGCCAGCAGCCGGACAGGCCTGAGACCCAATCAGCCCCAGCATTTT. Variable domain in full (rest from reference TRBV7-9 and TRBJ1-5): DTGVSQNPRHKITKRGQNVTFRCDPISEHNRLYWYRQTLGQGPEFLTYFQNEAQLEKSRLLSDRFSAERPKGSFSTLEIQRTEQGDSAMYLCASSRTGLRPNQPQHFGDGTRLSIL.

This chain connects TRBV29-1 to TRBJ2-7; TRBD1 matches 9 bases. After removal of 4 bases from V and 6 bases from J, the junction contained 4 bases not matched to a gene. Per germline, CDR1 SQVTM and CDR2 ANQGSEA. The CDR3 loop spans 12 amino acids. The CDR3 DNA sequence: TGCAGCGTTGGGGGACAGGGTTTCGAGCAGTACTTC. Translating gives CSVGGQGFEQYF.

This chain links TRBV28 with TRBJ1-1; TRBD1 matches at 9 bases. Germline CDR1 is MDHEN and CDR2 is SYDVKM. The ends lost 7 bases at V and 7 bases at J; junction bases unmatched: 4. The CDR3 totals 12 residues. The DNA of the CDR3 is TGTGCCAGCAATCGACAGGGGGTTGAAGCTTTCTTT. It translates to CASNRQGVEAFF. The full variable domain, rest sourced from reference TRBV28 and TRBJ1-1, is DVKVTQSSRYLVKRTGEKVFLECVQDMDHENMFWYRQDPGLGLRLIYFSYDVKMKEKGDIPEGYSVSREKKERFSLILESASTNQTSMYLCASNRQGVEAFFGQGTRLTVV.

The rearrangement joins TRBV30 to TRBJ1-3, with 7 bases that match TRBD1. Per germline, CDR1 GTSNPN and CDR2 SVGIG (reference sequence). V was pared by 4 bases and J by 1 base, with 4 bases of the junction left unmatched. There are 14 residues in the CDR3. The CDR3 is CAWTPGGSGNTIYF. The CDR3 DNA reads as TGTGCCTGGACCCCAGGGGGTTCTGGAAACACCATATATTTT. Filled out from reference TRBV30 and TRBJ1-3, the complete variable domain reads SQTIHQWPATLVQPVGSPLSLECTVEGTSNPNLYWYRQAAGRGLQLLFYSVGIGQISSEVPQNLSASRPQDRQFILSSKKLLLSDSGFYLCAWTPGGSGNTIYFGEGSWLTVV.

The DNA for the CDR3 is TGTGCCAGCAGCTTAGCGCTCGGGTATACTGAAGCTTTCTTT. It yields the protein CASSLALGYTEAFF. The chain combines TRBV7-8 with TRBJ1-1; D is unclear. V was trimmed by 0 bases and J by 5 bases, leaving 10 bases between them. CDR1 is SGHVS and CDR2 is FQNEAQ in the germline V gene. This CDR3 region has 14 residues. Drawing the rest from reference TRBV7-8 and TRBJ1-1, the complete variable domain is GAGVSQSPRYKVAKRGQDVALRCDPISGHVSLFWYQQALGQGPEFLTYFQNEAQLDKSGLPSDRFFAERPEGSVSTLKIQRTQQEDSAVYLCASSLALGYTEAFFGQGTRLTVV.

The CDR3 nucleotides are TGTGCCAGCAGCTCCCAAGAAGAGAACTACAATGAGCAGTTCTTC. Amino acid sequence: CASSSQEENYNEQFF. V gene TRBV5-4 combines with J gene TRBJ2-1; no reliable D call. CDR1 is SGHNT and CDR2 is YYREEE in the germline V gene (reference sequence). Trimming removed 3 bases from V and 3 bases from J, with 13 bases in between. The CDR3 contains 15 residues.

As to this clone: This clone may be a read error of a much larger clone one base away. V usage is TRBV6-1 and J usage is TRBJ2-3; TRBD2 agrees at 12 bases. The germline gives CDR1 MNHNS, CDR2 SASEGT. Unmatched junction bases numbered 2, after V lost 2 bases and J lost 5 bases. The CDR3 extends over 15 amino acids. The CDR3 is CASSELAGGRDTQYF. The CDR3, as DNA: TGTGCCAGCAGTGAACTAGCGGGGGGGAGAGATACGCAGTATTTT.

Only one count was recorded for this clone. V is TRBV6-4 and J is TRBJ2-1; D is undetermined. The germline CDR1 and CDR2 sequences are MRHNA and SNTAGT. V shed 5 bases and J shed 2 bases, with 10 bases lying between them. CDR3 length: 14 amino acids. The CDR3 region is CASSPSGTYNEQFF. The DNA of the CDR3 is TGTGCCAGCAGTCCCTCTGGCACCTACAATGAGCAGTTCTTC.

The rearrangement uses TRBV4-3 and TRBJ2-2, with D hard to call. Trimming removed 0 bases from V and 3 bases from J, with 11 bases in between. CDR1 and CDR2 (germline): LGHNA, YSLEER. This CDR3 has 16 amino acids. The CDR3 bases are TGCGCCAGCAGCCAAGAGGTAGCTTACGACACCGGGGAGCTGTTTTTT. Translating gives CASSQEVAYDTGELFF.

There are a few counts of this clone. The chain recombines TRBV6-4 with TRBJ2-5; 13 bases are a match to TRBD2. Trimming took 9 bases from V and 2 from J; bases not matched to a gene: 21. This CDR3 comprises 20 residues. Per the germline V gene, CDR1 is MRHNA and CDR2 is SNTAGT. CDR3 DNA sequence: TGTGCCAGGGCTACCGCTACAACTAGCGGGAGGGCCGGGGGGCAAGAGACCCAGTACTTC. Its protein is CARATATTSGRAGGQETQYF.

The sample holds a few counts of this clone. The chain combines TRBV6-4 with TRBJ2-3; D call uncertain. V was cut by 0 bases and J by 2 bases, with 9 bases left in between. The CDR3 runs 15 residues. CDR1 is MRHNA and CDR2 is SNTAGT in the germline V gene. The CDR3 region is CASSDSPESTDTQYF. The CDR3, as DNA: TGTGCCAGCAGTGACTCTCCGGAGTCCACAGATACGCAGTATTTT.

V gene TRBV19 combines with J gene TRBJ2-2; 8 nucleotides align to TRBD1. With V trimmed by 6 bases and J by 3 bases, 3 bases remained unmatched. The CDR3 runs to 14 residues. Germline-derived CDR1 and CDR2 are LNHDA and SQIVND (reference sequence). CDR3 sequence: CASRPGQDTGELFF. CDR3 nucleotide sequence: TGTGCCAGTAGACCGGGACAGGACACCGGGGAGCTGTTTTTT.

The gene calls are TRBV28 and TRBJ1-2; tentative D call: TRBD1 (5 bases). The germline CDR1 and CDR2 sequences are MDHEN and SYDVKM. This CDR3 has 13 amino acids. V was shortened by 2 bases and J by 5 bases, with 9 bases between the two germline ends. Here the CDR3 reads CASSLRGLYGYTF. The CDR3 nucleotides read TGTGCCAGCAGTTTAAGGGGCCTGTATGGCTACACCTTC.

This CDR3 is CASSHLPGQGTGELFF. DNA for the CDR3: TGTGCCAGCAGTCACTTACCGGGACAGGGAACCGGGGAGCTGTTTTTT. The chain uses TRBV6-4 and TRBJ2-2; 9 positions agree with TRBD1. Unmatched junction bases numbered 9, after V lost 5 bases and J lost 5 bases. From germline, CDR1 is MRHNA and CDR2 SNTAGT. The CDR3 runs 16 residues.

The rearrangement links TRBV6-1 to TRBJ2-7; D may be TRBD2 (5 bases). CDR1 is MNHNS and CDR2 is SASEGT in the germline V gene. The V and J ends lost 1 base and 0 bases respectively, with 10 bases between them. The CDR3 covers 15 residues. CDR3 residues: CASSEEDSSSYEQYF. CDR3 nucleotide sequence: TGTGCCAGCAGTGAAGAGGACTCTTCCTCCTACGAGCAGTACTTC.

The CDR3 bases are TGTGCCAGCAGCTCAGGGGGACAGGGCTACGAGCAGTACTTC. It yields the protein CASSSGGQGYEQYF. V is TRBV7-9 and J is TRBJ2-7; 9 bases fit TRBD1. V lost 4 bases and J lost 3; bases outside the gene matches: 4. The CDR3 has 14 amino acids. Germline V gives CDR1 SEHNR, CDR2 FQNEAQ (reference sequence).

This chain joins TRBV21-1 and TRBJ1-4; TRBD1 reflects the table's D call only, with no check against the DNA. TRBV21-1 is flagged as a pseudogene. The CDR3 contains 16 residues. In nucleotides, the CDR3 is TGTGCCAGCAGCTTGCTCGGGACAGGGAGGAATGAAAAACTGTTTTTT. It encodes CASSLLGTGRNEKLFF.

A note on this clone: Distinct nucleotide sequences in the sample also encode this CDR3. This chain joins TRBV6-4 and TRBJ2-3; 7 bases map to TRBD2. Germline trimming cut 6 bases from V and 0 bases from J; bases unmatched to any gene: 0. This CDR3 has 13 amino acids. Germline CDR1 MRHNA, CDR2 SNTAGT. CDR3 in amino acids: CASSGGSTDTQYF. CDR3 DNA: TGTGCCAGCAGCGGGGGGAGCACAGATACGCAGTATTTT.